This TCR beta chain was identified during a study of T cell changes during pregnancy in multiple sclerosis. Profiled with immunoSEQ multiplex PCR; TCRdb holds only in-frame clones, not every one. Here the sample spans about 68,000 clones, about nine tenths being singletons. The CDR3 is 13 residues long. V was shortened by 6 bases and J by 0 bases, with 8 bases between the two germline ends. From germline, CDR1 is MRHNA and CDR2 SNTAGT. The TCR originated in a female donor with multiple sclerosis, enrolled in a pregnancy study. The genes are TRBV6-4 and TRBJ1-2; D is ambiguous. Material: peripheral blood, obtained in the third trimester of pregnancy. CDR3 DNA: TGTGCCAGCAGCCTCTCCTCTAACTATGGCTACACCTTC. Its translation is CASSLSSNYGYTF.